This record looks at one TCR beta chain sequence and its context. Antigen unknown. This specimen comes from a study of early T cells in non-severe SARS-CoV-2 infection. Individually, cDNA molecules had unique molecular identifiers attached to them. TCRdb reanalysed the 5' RACE reads using MiXCR and keeps one entry per CDR3 protein. The data show about 25,000 distinct CDR3 sequences, with approximately 6% seen just once and less than 2.5% held by the top ten. Trimming shortened V by 5 bases and J by 3 bases, and 23 bases separated the two germline ends. This CDR3 spans 17 amino acids. Germline-derived CDR1 and CDR2 are SGHAT and FQNNGV. Study results and caveats: Comparison of clonotypes with VDJdb favored anti-spike CD8 responses while missing private and CD4 specificities.

The rearrangement joins TRBV11-2 to TRBJ2-7; TRBD2 might be the D (7 bases). The sequenced sample consisted of whole blood. The receptor's source is an adult who was a healthcare worker with PCR-confirmed SARS-CoV-2 infection or an uninfected control (not recorded which). The CDR3 here is CASSASRGAGFFYEQYF. In DNA, the CDR3 is TGTGCCAGCAGCGCATCCCGGGGGGCGGGGTTCTTCTACGAGCAGTACTTC.